Many counts were recorded for the clone carrying this TCR beta chain. Its antigen is undetermined. These data come from a study of Graves' ophthalmopathy and Graves' hyperthyroidism. General study points: Most thyroid clonotypes expanded beyond 0.001 frequency were also found in blood.

Amplifying from RNA transcripts, the study obtained TCR beta CDR3 regions. After a first-round RT-PCR with HTBI primers, a second-round multiplex PCR was run. One entry per CDR3 protein, called by TCRdb with MiXCR from the multiplex PCR reads. Of 1 million to 1.3 million distinct CDR3 sequences listed, about 35% were seen once; the top ten hold over 8.5%. The sample consisted of peripheral blood or thyroid tissue (not recorded which). This TCR derives from an adult man with Graves' hyperthyroidism.

As DNA, the CDR3 is TGCAGCGGGAAGGGGGTAGGGAACGAGCAGTACTTC. Residues: CSGKGVGNEQYF. The chain recombines TRBV29-1 with TRBJ2-7; weak D call: TRBD1 (6 bases). Trimming left V 7 bases short and J 5 bases short, with 15 bases between. The germline V gene encodes CDR1 SQVTM and CDR2 ANQGSEA. There are 12 residues in the CDR3.